The 15 T cell receptor beta chains presented below share a single source sample, sequenced in a study of blood T cell repertoires in COVID-19. Clones were read by immunoSEQ multiplex PCR, and TCRdb kept only the in-frame ones, dropping some. Counted here are around 300,000 clones, roughly 84% occurring once; the ten biggest clones make up 1%. Sequenced input: peripheral blood. These receptor sequences come from a man in his fifties with active or convalescent COVID-19.

About this clone itself: This sample includes further DNA sequences coding for the same CDR3. The chain combines TRBV6-2 or TRBV6-3 with TRBJ1-2; 9 bases are a match to TRBD1. V dropped 4 bases and J dropped 2; count of bases not matched to a gene: 2. This CDR3 comprises 14 residues. Germline V gene data show CDR1 as MNHEY and CDR2 as SVGEGT. The CDR3 nucleotides read TGTGCCAGCAGTTCCACAGGGGGCAACTATGGCTACACCTTC. This encodes CASSSTGGNYGYTF.

J is TRBJ2-7 and V is TRBV28, with D possibly matching TRBD2 (7 bases). Per the germline V gene, CDR1 is MDHEN and CDR2 is SYDVKM. Trimming left V 6 bases short and J 3 bases short, with 21 bases between. The CDR3 has 16 amino acids. The CDR3 nucleotides read TGTGCCAGCAGCTGGGGGACGGGGGGCTTTGGCTACGAGCAGTACTTC. Translation gives CASSWGTGGFGYEQYF.

This chain links TRBV18 with TRBJ1-6; 7 bases are a match to TRBD1. V trimming: 6 bases; J trimming: 0 bases; junction bases outside the gene matches: 5. The germline V gene has CDR1 KGHSH and CDR2 LQKENI. CDR3 length: 16 residues. Written as DNA, the CDR3 is TGTGCCAGCTCCATACAGGGGAGCTCCTATAATTCACCCCTCCACTTT. Its protein is CASSIQGSSYNSPLHF.

The chain recombines TRBV7-2 with TRBJ2-1; 8 nucleotides align to TRBD2. V shed 5 bases and J 7 bases; nucleotides not matched to a gene: 10. CDR1 is SGHTA, CDR2 FQGNSA, per germline. CDR3 length: 15 amino acids. CDR3 bases: TGTGCCAGCAGCCTTATTGGCGGACTAGCAAATGAGCAGTTCTTC. This gives the protein CASSLIGGLANEQFF. Looking up the rest from reference TRBV7-2 and TRBJ2-1 gives the full variable domain: GAGVSQSPSNKVTEKGKDVELRCDPISGHTALYWYRQSLGQGLEFLIYFQGNSAPDKSGLPSDRFSAERTGGSVSTLTIQRTQQEDSAVYLCASSLIGGLANEQFFGPGTRLTVL.

The gene calls are TRBV7-8 and TRBJ1-1; no clear D. V dropped 3 bases and J dropped 8 bases, with 10 bases sitting between them. This CDR3 has 12 amino acids. Germline CDR1 and CDR2: SGHVS and FQNEAQ. CDR3 coding DNA: TGTGCCAGCAGCTTTTTAGATCGAGAAGCTTTCTTT. Protein: CASSFLDREAFF.

The chain carries TRBV12-3 or TRBV12-4 and TRBJ1-5; weak D call: TRBD1 (6 bases). This CDR3 comprises 13 residues. Trimming cost V 7 bases and J 4 bases, with 11 bases left between them. Here the CDR3 DNA reads TGTGCCAGCAAAGACAGGATGAATCAGCCCCAGCATTTT. Translation: CASKDRMNQPQHF.

The chain carries TRBV4-3 and TRBJ2-3; no firm D call. This CDR3 has 15 amino acids. V dropped 1 base and J dropped 2 bases, with 10 bases sitting between them. Germline V gene data show CDR1 as LGHNA and CDR2 as YSLEER. As DNA, the CDR3 is TGCGCCAGCAGCCAAGTTCTGGTCTACACAGATACGCAGTATTTT. This gives the protein CASSQVLVYTDTQYF.

In its sample, this clone was seen once. This rearrangement joins TRBV9 to TRBJ2-3; maybe TRBD2 (6 bases). The V gene lost 1 base and the J gene lost 4 bases, with 10 bases spanning the gap. This CDR3 region has 14 residues. Looked up from germline, CDR1 is SGDLS and CDR2 is YYNGEE. CDR3: CASSVTGAADTQYF. For the CDR3, the DNA is TGTGCCAGCAGCGTAACGGGAGCGGCAGATACGCAGTATTTT.

This sequence joins TRBV10-3 and TRBJ1-4, with D unclear. Germline V gene sequence: CDR1 ENHRY, CDR2 SYGVKD. Trimming removed 4 bases at V and 8 bases at J, with 17 bases between. The CDR3 spans 15 residues. In nucleotides, the CDR3 is TGTGCCATCAGTGCGGGATCGGGGTCCGCCGAAAAACTGTTTTTT. It translates to CAISAGSGSAEKLFF.

The V call is TRBV2, the J call TRBJ2-7; 9 positions match TRBD1. This CDR3 comprises 15 residues. The V segment lost 5 bases and the J segment 3 bases; nucleotides outside the gene matches: 8. Germline assignment: CDR1 SNHLY and CDR2 FYNNEI. The CDR3 reads CASSLDRGGSYEQYF. In DNA form, the CDR3 reads TGTGCCAGCAGTCTGGACAGGGGAGGAAGCTACGAGCAGTACTTC.

The genes are TRBV20-1 and TRBJ1-2; possibly TRBD1 for D (6 bases). CDR1 and CDR2 (germline): DFQATT, SNEGSKA (reference sequence). V was shortened by 5 bases and J by 9 bases, with 13 bases between the two germline ends. This CDR3 is built from 11 residues. CDR3 sequence (DNA): TGCAGTGCTGCAGGGGATTGGAGCTACACCTTC. Its translation is CSAAGDWSYTF.

V and J are TRBV9 and TRBJ2-5; no firm D call. There are 12 residues in the CDR3. Germline CDR1 reads SGDLS; CDR2 reads YYNGEE. Trimming took off 6 bases at V and 0 bases at J, with 6 bases between the two ends. Here the CDR3 DNA reads TGTGCCAGCAACACGTACCAAGAGACCCAGTACTTC. Its translation is CASNTYQETQYF.

The V call is TRBV2, the J call TRBJ1-2, with a tentative D call TRBD1 (5 bases). Germline CDR1 is SNHLY and CDR2 is FYNNEI. V was cut by 3 bases and J by 6 bases, with 14 bases left in between. The length of the CDR3 is 14 residues. The CDR3 nucleotides read TGTGCCAGCAGTGAGCAAGGGGAGGTCAATGGCTACACCTTC. Protein sequence: CASSEQGEVNGYTF.

This chain links TRBV7-6 with TRBJ1-5; D is perhaps TRBD1 (5 bases). The CDR3 totals 14 residues. Trimming stripped 1 base from V and 7 bases from J, with 11 bases between. Germline V lookup: CDR1 SGHVS, CDR2 FNYEAQ. CDR3 sequence reads: CASSLGRRDQPQHF. CDR3 bases: TGTGCCAGCAGCTTAGGAAGGCGGGACCAGCCCCAGCATTTT.

The rearrangement links TRBV5-4 to TRBJ2-3; 8 positions match TRBD2. Germline trimming cut 0 bases from V and 1 base from J; bases unmatched to any gene: 1. The CDR3 is made up of 15 amino acids. Germline-derived CDR1 and CDR2 are SGHNT and YYREEE (reference sequence). The CDR3 loop is CASSLATSGTDTQYF. CDR3 DNA sequence: TGTGCCAGCAGCTTGGCGACTAGCGGCACAGATACGCAGTATTTT.